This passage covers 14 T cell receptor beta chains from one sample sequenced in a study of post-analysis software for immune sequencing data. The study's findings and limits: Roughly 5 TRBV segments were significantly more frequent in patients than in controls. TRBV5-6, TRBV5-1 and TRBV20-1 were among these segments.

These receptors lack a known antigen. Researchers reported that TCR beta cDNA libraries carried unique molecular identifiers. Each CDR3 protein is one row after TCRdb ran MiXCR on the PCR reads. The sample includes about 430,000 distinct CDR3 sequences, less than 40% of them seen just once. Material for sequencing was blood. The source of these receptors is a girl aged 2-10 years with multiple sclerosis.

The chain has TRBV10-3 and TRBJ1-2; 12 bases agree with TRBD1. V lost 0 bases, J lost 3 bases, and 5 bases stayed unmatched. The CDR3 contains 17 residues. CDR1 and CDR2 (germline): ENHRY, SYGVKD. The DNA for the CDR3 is TGTGCCATCAGTGAGTCGGGACAGGGGGCGACTGACTATGGCTACACCTTC. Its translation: CAISESGQGATDYGYTF.

The CDR3 spells CASSQGQGNTEAFF. The CDR3 nucleotides are TGTGCCAGCAGCCAAGGGCAGGGGAACACTGAAGCTTTCTTT. The genes are TRBV3-1 and TRBJ1-1; tentative D call: TRBD1 (5 bases). Trimming pared 1 base from V and 1 base from J, leaving 7 bases between. This CDR3 comprises 14 residues. Germline CDR1 LGHDT, CDR2 YNNKEL (reference sequence).

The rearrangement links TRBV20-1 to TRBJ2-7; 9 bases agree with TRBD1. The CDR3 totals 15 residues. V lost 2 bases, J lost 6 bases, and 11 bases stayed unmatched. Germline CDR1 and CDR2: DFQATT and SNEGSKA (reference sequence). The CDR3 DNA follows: TGCAGTGCTAGAATCGGGGGGACAGGGCATCGCGAGCAGTACTTC. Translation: CSARIGGTGHREQYF.

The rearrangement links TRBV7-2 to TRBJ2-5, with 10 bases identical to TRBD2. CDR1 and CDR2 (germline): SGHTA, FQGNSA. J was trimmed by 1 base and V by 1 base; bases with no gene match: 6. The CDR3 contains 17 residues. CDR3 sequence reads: CASSLDLAGDLQETQYF. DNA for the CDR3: TGTGCCAGCAGCTTAGATCTAGCGGGAGACCTCCAAGAGACCCAGTACTTC.

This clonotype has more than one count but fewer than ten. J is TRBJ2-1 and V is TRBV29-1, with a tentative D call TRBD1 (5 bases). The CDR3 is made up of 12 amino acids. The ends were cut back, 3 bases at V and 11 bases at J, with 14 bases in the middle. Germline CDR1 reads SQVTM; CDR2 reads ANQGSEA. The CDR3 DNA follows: TGCAGCGTTGAGCTGGGGCTGGAGAAGCAGTTCTTC. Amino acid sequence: CSVELGLEKQFF.

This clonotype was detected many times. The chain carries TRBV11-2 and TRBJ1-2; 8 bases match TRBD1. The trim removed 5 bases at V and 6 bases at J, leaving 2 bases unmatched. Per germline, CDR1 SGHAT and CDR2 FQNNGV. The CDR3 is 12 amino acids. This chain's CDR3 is CASSLGQDGYTF. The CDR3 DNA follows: TGTGCCAGCAGCCTGGGACAGGATGGCTACACCTTC.

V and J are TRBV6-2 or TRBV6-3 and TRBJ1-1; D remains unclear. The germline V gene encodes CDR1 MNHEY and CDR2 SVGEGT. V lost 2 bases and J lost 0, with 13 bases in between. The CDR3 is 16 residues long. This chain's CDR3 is CASSYRALALNTEAFF. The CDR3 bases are TGTGCCAGCAGTTACCGGGCCTTGGCATTGAACACTGAAGCTTTCTTT.

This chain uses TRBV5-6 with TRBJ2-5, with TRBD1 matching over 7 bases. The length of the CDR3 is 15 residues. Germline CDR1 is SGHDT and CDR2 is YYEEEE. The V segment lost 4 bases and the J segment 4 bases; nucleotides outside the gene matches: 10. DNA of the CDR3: TGTGCCAGCAGCCCGTTAGACAGGGATGGAGAGACCCAGTACTTC. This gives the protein CASSPLDRDGETQYF.

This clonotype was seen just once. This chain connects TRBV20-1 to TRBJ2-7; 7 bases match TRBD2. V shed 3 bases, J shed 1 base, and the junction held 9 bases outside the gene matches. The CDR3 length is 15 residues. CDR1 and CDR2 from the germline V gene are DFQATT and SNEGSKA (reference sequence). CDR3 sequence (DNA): TGCAGTGCTAGGGGAGGGCGGCGGACGTCCTACGAGCAGTACTTC. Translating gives CSARGGRRTSYEQYF.

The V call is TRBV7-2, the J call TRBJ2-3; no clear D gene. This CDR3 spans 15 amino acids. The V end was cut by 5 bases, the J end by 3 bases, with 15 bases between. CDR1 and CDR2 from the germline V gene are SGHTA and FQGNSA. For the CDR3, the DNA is TGTGCCAGCAGCGTCCCCAGAGGAATTACAGATACGCAGTATTTT. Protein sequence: CASSVPRGITDTQYF.

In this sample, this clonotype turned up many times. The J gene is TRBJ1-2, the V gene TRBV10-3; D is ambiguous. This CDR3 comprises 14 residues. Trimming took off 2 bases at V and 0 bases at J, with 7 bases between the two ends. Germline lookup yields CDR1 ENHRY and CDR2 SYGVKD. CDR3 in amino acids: CAISEDRTNYGYTF. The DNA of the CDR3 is TGTGCCATCAGTGAGGACCGAACTAACTATGGCTACACCTTC.

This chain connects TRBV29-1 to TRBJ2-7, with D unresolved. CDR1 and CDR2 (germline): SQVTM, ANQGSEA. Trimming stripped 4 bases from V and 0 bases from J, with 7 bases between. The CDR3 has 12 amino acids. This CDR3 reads CSVANSSYEQYF. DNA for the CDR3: TGCAGCGTTGCGAATAGCTCCTACGAGCAGTACTTC.

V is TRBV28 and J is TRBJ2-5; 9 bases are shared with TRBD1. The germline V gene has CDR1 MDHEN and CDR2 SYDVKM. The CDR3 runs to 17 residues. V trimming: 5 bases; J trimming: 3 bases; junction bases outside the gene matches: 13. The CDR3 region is CASSGKQGASPEETQYF. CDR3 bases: TGTGCCAGCAGTGGAAAACAGGGGGCGTCTCCCGAAGAGACCCAGTACTTC.

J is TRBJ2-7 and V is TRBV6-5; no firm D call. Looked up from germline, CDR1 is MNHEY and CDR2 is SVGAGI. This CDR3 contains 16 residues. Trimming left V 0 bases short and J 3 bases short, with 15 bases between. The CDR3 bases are TGTGCCAGCAGTTACTCCTCGCAACTGTCTAACTACGAGCAGTACTTC. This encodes CASSYSSQLSNYEQYF.